This TCR beta chain stems from a study of T-cell memory formation after mild COVID-19. In this sample, this clonotype turned up a few times. Germline values: CDR1 SGHKS, CDR2 YYEKEE (reference sequence). The CDR3 extends over 16 amino acids. Between the trimmed V and J ends, which lost 5 bases and 0 bases, there was a span of 15 bases. TCRdb ran MiXCR on the 5' RACE reads and lists one entry per CDR3 protein. The sample holds around 210,000 distinct CDR3 sequences; over 9% are singletons and the top ten take approximately 3.3%. The sample consisted of PBMCs or a T cell subset sorted from them (not recorded which). The receptor was isolated from a man younger than 35 who had mild COVID-19 (a few samples of this study predate the infection). Cell type and time point are not known. V usage is TRBV5-5 and J usage is TRBJ2-4; TRBD1 is a possible D gene (5 bases). The chain's CDR3 is CASSTRVLLAKNIQYF. Here the CDR3 DNA reads TGTGCCAGCAGTACCAGGGTCTTACTAGCCAAAAACATTCAGTACTTC.